This T cell receptor (beta chain) was captured in a study of post-analysis software for immune sequencing data. Overall study: Disease trajectories encompassed relapsing-remitting, secondary progressive and progressive-relapsing multiple sclerosis. The study's findings and limits: Controls had lower frequencies than patients of four or five TRBV segments, which included TRBV5-6, TRBV5-1 and TRBV20-1.

Presence of unique molecular identifiers characterized the TCR beta cDNA libraries. TCRdb reanalysed the PCR reads using MiXCR and keeps one entry per CDR3 protein. The table shows roughly 870,000 distinct CDR3 sequences, with approximately 57% occurring only once. V lost 8 bases, J lost 3 bases, and 22 bases lay in between. The CDR3 has 16 residues. Regarding this clonotype: Its antigen is undetermined.

The TCR sequence derives from a girl aged 10 to 17 with multiple sclerosis. Sample: blood. The chain is built from TRBV12-3 or TRBV12-4 and TRBJ2-5; D not certain. For the CDR3, the DNA is TGTGCCAGCTCCCCCAGTCGTCGCGGAAGCAAAGAGACCCAGTACTTC. Its protein product is CASSPSRRGSKETQYF.